The subject of this entry is one TCR beta chain. These data belong to a study of response to subunit inactivated influenza vaccine. The CDR3 totals 20 residues. Per the germline V gene, CDR1 is MNHEY and CDR2 is SVGEGT. V lost 2 bases to trimming and J lost 4 bases; unmatched junction nucleotides: 19. TCRdb independently ran MiXCR on the RT-PCR reads; one entry per CDR3 protein. The data show a few hundred thousand distinct CDR3 sequences, with 6% to 9% seen just once and around 13% held by the top ten. The source of this sequence is a man aged 45 to 70 who received an inactivated influenza vaccine. The gene calls are TRBV6-2 or TRBV6-3 and TRBJ2-1, with 8 positions matching TRBD1. The sequences come from PBMCs from blood, collected around 25 months after vaccination. CDR3 DNA: TGTGCCAGCAGTTACCCAAGGACAGGGCTCCCTCTCGACTCGTACAATGAGCAGTTCTTC. Translated, it gives CASSYPRTGLPLDSYNEQFF.